This record covers a single T cell receptor (beta chain). Its antigen is unknown. A junction end diverges from the germline sequence, so it may reflect a read error. RNA was isolated from bulk, unsorted tissue, and RNA quality was assessed with a NanoDrop ND-1000 and an Agilent 2100. The normal lung samples consisted of distant non-tumor tissue collected more than 3 cm from the tumor edge. Donors were newly diagnosed lung cancer patients admitted for thoracic surgery in China between August and November 2014, without prior chemotherapy. Anyone who had undergone radiotherapy or chemotherapy before, or who had another cancer at the same time, was left out of the study. Pieces of surgical tissue measuring about 1-2 cm3 were kept in RNAlater solution and held at -80 degrees C until needed. Libraries were prepared through multiplex PCR. These reads were obtained on an Illumina HiSeq 2500. TCRbeta libraries were built by three rounds of nested PCR using primers (Table S4), following protocols modified from ARM-PCR. PCR products of 200-500 bp were gel-excised and purified with the QIAquick gel extraction kit before sequencing. On the study's bioinformatics: Trimmomatic was used to clean the reads, FLASH merged the cleaned reads into complete CDR3 sequences, and MiTCR assigned the sequences to V(D)J germline segments. VDJtools was used to compute clonal diversity as the inverse Simpson's index. In-frame sequences without a premature stop codon were defined as productive reads. Clones were called with MiXCR by TCRdb after fastp trimmed the public reads at Q25, and only in-frame beta chains were retained. All rows with the same CDR3 protein become a single entry with the most common DNA and genes. V and J calls and clone size were set by TCRdb, not the authors. The sample table records about 86,000 distinct CDR3 sequences; around three quarters of these occur just once. The ten largest clones add up to around a fifth of the sample.

These data are taken from a study of tumor and adjacent non-tumor tissue in lung cancer (dated by TCRdb to the late 2010s). Turning to the overall study: Of the cohort, around 12 patients had adenocarcinoma, 2 had squamous cell carcinoma and 1 had small cell lung cancer. The study compared bulk TCRbeta repertoires between lung tumor tissue and matched distant non-tumor lung tissue from about 14 lung cancer patients. The roughly 15 patients were aged about 30 to 76 years, included ten or so men and 5 women, and had TNM stage I to III disease. Sequencing generated a total of roughly 130 million productive TCRbeta reads, averaging approximately 3.8 million reads per sample. TCRbeta CDR3 sequencing was performed on a few dozen paired specimens, with one tumor sample and one normal lung sample collected per patient. Study-level results and caveats: Significantly higher TCR diversity was found in younger patients, and higher tumor TCR diversity was associated with shorter overall and disease-free survival. Neither the sequencing platform nor unique molecular identifiers are mentioned in the methods. The top 100 clones made up a significantly larger cumulative share of the repertoire in normal lung than in tumor tissue. Only about 15 patients were in the cohort, and the authors stated that larger samples and more detailed clinical data are needed. Tumor tissue showed significantly greater TCR diversity (inverse Simpson) than normal lung tissue (about 400 vs 180, P = 0.0075, Mann-Whitney U test). Because peripheral blood was not sequenced, blood TCRbeta repertoires in the lung cancer patients of the study were not examined.

The CDR3 goes from the cysteine to the phenylalanine over 17 residues. This entry keeps only the CDR3 DNA: 51 bases, framed from base 1. CDR1 and CDR2, per the germline V gene, are SQVTM and ANQGSEA. The chain uses TRBV29-1 and TRBJ2-3, and TRBD2 matches 7 of the central bases. This clonotype originated in a woman in her forties or fifties with non-small cell lung cancer. Input material: distant non-tumor lung tissue. Here the CDR3 is given as CSVEIGVAGASTDTQYF. The DNA sequence reads TGCAGTGTTGAAATCGGCGTGGCGGGAGCGAGCACAGATACGCAGTATTTT.